The text below deals with one TCR beta chain. Its target antigen remains unknown. A far larger clone differs by one base, so this is likely a read error. The same CDR3 also results from other DNA sequences found in this sample. This entry belongs to a study of shared clonotypes between healthy human individuals (dated by TCRdb to 2020 to 2022). About the full investigation: A few men and a couple of women, aged 18 to 49 years, made up the cohort. The study deeply sequenced blood TCR repertoires of five healthy adults to estimate repertoire size and the extent of clonotype sharing between individuals. Libraries were prepared and TCR repertoires were sequenced by different laboratories using diverse techniques, in order to increase sequencing depth and limit assay-specific biases. Between about 0.85 and 10 billion PBMCs per donor were obtained by leukapheresis.

The donors were healthy, HIV-negative adults who had no recently reported acute infections or vaccinations. Every donor was a Caucasian adult living in Nashville, Tennessee, USA. For unsorted samples, some 100 million PBMCs were counted and genomic DNA was extracted with the QIAamp DNA Blood Mini kit. After blood collection by leukapheresis, PBMCs were isolated using Ficoll-Histopaque density gradient centrifugation and then cryopreserved in the vapor phase of liquid nitrogen. The research as a whole found: Because the study included a small number of donors, the genetic and exposure-history diversity represented was limited. Sampling was restricted to blood, and TCR repertoires in tissues likely differ from the TCR repertoires found in blood. Based on pairwise subsampling, the degree of clonotype sharing among donors was expected to be affected by sequencing depth.

TCR CDR3 regions were amplified from genomic DNA by multiplex PCR using the deep immunoSEQ assay. Genomic DNA extracted from each cell subset was distributed evenly over all wells of several immunoSEQ 96-well plates, and each plate served as one replicate. For unsorted PBMC, each replicate PCR was loaded with 250 to 300 ng genomic DNA, equivalent to tens of thousands of T cell genomes. Ten immunoSEQ deep assay plates were used to sequence the unsorted PBMC genomic DNA. The purified libraries were quantified using a Qubit 3.0 fluorometer, sized with a Bioanalyzer 2100, and then quantified again using the KAPA Library Quantification kit. Every immunoSEQ 96-well plate was sequenced on a separate single-read 150-cycle Illumina NextSeq 550 flow cell. On the authors' methods: The immunoSEQ output contained only junctional sequences without quality scores, so filtering could not match that applied to full-length reads. Sequences were annotated with PyIR, a Python wrapper for IgBLAST v1.9, and V/J genes and CDR3 were assigned using IMGT germline references. Reads with weak V/J assignments (E-value above 1e-6), missing CDR3, stop codons, out-of-frame junctions, or ambiguous translated residues were removed. V3J clonotypes were defined by identical inferred V gene, J gene, and CDR3 amino acid sequence. To compute the percentage overlap between repertoires, the number of shared unique clonotypes was divided by the size of the smaller repertoire. Richness of each repertoire was evaluated using RTK rarefaction, the Chao1 estimator, and Recon v2.1 estimates of unobserved clonotypes. Not all clones reach the TCRdb copy of this immuneACCESS table, which keeps in-frame sequences only. Checked studies attribute under half of the gap to unresolved V genes and leave the rest unexplained. V, J and clone size reflect that table, while D and trimming were determined from the DNA. Recorded for this sample are some 530,000 clones; around 85% of them occurred a single time. Clones ranked in the top ten supply approximately 12% of the sample.

The sequence was obtained from a middle-aged woman in good health. Some clones in this sample may be carry-over from other donors' samples. Sequencing was carried out using PBMCs.

The CDR3 here reads CASSLGTENEKLFF. The nucleotide sequence reads as follows: TGTGCCAGCAGCTTGGGGACAGAGAACGAAAAACTGTTTTTT. Rearrangement joined TRBV5-4 to TRBJ1-4; TRBD1 is perhaps the D gene, given 6 matching bases. The CDR1 and CDR2 encoded by the germline V gene (reference sequence) are SGHNT and YYREEE. The CDR3 covers 14 residues, taking in both the cysteine and the phenylalanine. The entry retains the CDR3 DNA only, 42 bases that are in frame from base 1. V sheds 0 bases and J sheds 8 bases, leaving 11 bases between their ends.